Each of the 21 T cell receptor beta chains below was sequenced from the same sample in a study of OX40 agonist ivuxolimab in advanced cancers. Sequencing was performed with immunoSEQ multiplex PCR; in TCRdb, only in-frame clones are kept and a portion is missing. Of tens of thousands of clones listed, 84% are singletons. Sample: CD4+ or CD8+ T cells sorted from blood, taken in a trial of the OX40 agonist ivuxolimab. Receptors were obtained from an adult with an advanced solid tumor such as melanoma, head and neck, liver or kidney cancer.

The chain has TRBV5-1 and TRBJ1-4, with 7 bases that match TRBD1. Germline V gene sequence: CDR1 SGHRS, CDR2 YFSETQ. After removal of 0 bases from V and 6 bases from J, the junction contained 5 bases not matched to a gene. The CDR3 consists of 15 residues. CDR3 DNA: TGCGCCAGCAGCTTGGGGGGGACAGAGTATGAAAAACTGTTTTTT. Protein product: CASSLGGTEYEKLFF.

The rearrangement joins TRBV5-1 to TRBJ2-7; 10 bases fit TRBD1. V lost 4 bases and J lost 2; bases outside the gene matches: 3. This CDR3 contains 14 residues. CDR1 is SGHRS, CDR2 YFSETQ, per germline. The CDR3 bases are TGCGCCAGCAGCCGGGACAGGGGAACCTACGAGCAGTACTTC. The encoded protein is CASSRDRGTYEQYF.

The chain has TRBV30 and TRBJ2-7; tentatively, D is TRBD1 (5 bases). The V gene's germline CDR1 is GTSNPN and CDR2 SVGIG (reference sequence). This CDR3 is built from 13 residues. V lost 2 bases to trimming and J lost 7 bases, with 15 bases between them. In DNA, the CDR3 is TGTGCCTGGAGTCCCGGTTTAAGACAGGAGCAGTACTTC. Amino acid sequence: CAWSPGLRQEQYF.

The chain carries TRBV7-2 and TRBJ2-3; no clear D. V was cut by 4 bases and J by 1 base, with 9 bases left in between. CDR3 length: 14 residues. Germline CDR1 and CDR2: SGHTA and FQGNSA. The CDR3 bases are TGTGCCAGCAGCTGGGATACTGGCACAGATACGCAGTATTTT. This translates into CASSWDTGTDTQYF. Full variable domain (remainder filled in from reference TRBV7-2 and TRBJ2-3): GAGVSQSPSNKVTEKGKDVELRCDPISGHTALYWYRQSLGQGLEFLIYFQGNSAPDKSGLPSDRFSAERTGGSVSTLTIQRTQQEDSAVYLCASSWDTGTDTQYFGPGTRLTVL.

This chain uses TRBV5-1 with TRBJ2-7; 7 bases line up with TRBD2. Germline V gene lookup returns CDR1 SGHRS and CDR2 YFSETQ. The CDR3 loop spans 15 amino acids. Trimming removed 0 bases from V and 3 bases from J; junction bases left unmatched: 6. The CDR3 DNA follows: TGCGCCAGCAGCTTGGCCCCGGGAGGTTTCTACGAGCAGTACTTC. Amino acid sequence: CASSLAPGGFYEQYF.

The chain joins TRBV11-2 to TRBJ2-1; 9 positions match TRBD1. CDR1 is SGHAT and CDR2 is FQNNGV in the germline V gene. J gave up 7 bases and V 6 bases, and 4 bases lay outside the gene matches. The CDR3 extends over 13 amino acids. The CDR3 nucleotides read TGTGCCAGCAGTACAGGGGGCGGGAATGAGCAGTTCTTC. It encodes CASSTGGGNEQFF.

This sequence joins TRBV6-5 and TRBJ1-4; D remains ambiguous. The germline V and J ends were trimmed by 6 bases and 3 bases, with 8 bases remaining between them. CDR3 length: 13 amino acids. Germline V gives CDR1 MNHEY, CDR2 SVGAGI. The chain's CDR3 is CASSHRANEKLFF. In nucleotides, the CDR3 is TGTGCCAGCAGCCATAGGGCTAATGAAAAACTGTTTTTT.

J is TRBJ2-1 and V is TRBV7-8; tentative D call: TRBD1 (5 bases). Germline V lookup: CDR1 SGHVS, CDR2 FQNEAQ. Between the trimmed V and J ends, which lost 5 bases and 9 bases, there was a span of 11 bases. This CDR3 is built from 12 residues. CDR3 DNA: TGTGCCAGCAGCCAACCTAGGGGTGAGCAGTTCTTC. Its translation: CASSQPRGEQFF.

The CDR3: CAISEWWGTDTQYF. CDR3 bases: TGTGCCATCAGTGAATGGTGGGGCACAGATACGCAGTATTTT. The chain is built from TRBV10-3 and TRBJ2-3; the D is unclear. V was clipped by 3 bases and J by 1 base, with 8 bases between them. The CDR3 is made up of 14 amino acids. Germline loops: CDR1 ENHRY, CDR2 SYGVKD.

As for this clone: The germline gene is not matched at one end of the junction; a read error may be the cause. The genes are TRBV7-7 and TRBJ2-1; D assignment may be TRBD1 or TRBD2 (6 bases each). This CDR3 has 16 amino acids. Germline V CDR1 and CDR2: SSHAT, FNYEAQ (reference sequence). The CDR3: CASSSILGGAYNEQFF. As DNA, the CDR3 is TGTGCTAGCAGCTCTATCCTGGGGGGCGCCTACAATGAGCAGTTCTTC.

This chain joins TRBV6-6 and TRBJ1-2; a weak D match, TRBD1 (5 bases). CDR1 is MNHNY, CDR2 SVGAGI, per germline (reference sequence). Trimming cost V 8 bases and J 4 bases, with 11 bases left between them. The CDR3 extends over 12 amino acids. The CDR3, as DNA: TGTGCCAGCTGGGGCGCCCTCTATGGCTACACCTTC. This encodes CASWGALYGYTF.

The chain is built from TRBV7-9 and TRBJ1-5, with D unresolved. The CDR3 is made up of 13 amino acids. CDR1 is SEHNR and CDR2 is FQNEAQ in the germline V gene (reference sequence). With 1 base removed from V and 6 bases from J, the gap between germline ends came to 7 bases. The CDR3 loop reads CASSLGSSQPQHF. The CDR3, as DNA: TGTGCCAGCAGCTTAGGTTCGAGTCAGCCCCAGCATTTT.

The chain couples TRBV30 to TRBJ2-7, with 7 bases fitting TRBD1. Germline CDR1 is GTSNPN and CDR2 is SVGIG (reference sequence). The V gene end was trimmed by 5 bases and the J gene end by 2 bases; junction bases not matched to a gene: 18. The CDR3 is 17 residues long. The CDR3 sequence is CAWHPGQSTLRPYEQYF. CDR3 coding DNA: TGTGCCTGGCATCCGGGACAGTCGACCCTACGGCCCTACGAGCAGTACTTC.

The chain joins TRBV18 to TRBJ2-3; D is possibly TRBD2 (6 bases). V was shortened by 1 base and J by 1 base, with 18 bases between the two germline ends. The CDR3 loop spans 18 amino acids. Germline V CDR1 and CDR2: KGHSH, LQKENI. This CDR3 reads CASSPLPASVTGTDTQYF. The CDR3 DNA reads TGTGCCAGCTCACCACTCCCCGCTAGCGTAACGGGCACAGATACGCAGTATTTT. The full variable domain, rest sourced from reference TRBV18 and TRBJ2-3, is NAGVMQNPRHLVRRRGQEARLRCSPMKGHSHVYWYRQLPEEGLKFMVYLQKENIIDESGMPKERFSAEFPKEGPSILRIQQVVRGDSAAYFCASSPLPASVTGTDTQYFGPGTRLTVL.

The chain links TRBV27 to TRBJ2-7; maybe TRBD2 (5 bases). The CDR3 contains 12 residues. V gave up 2 bases and J gave up 4 bases, with 6 bases separating them. The germline CDR1 and CDR2 sequences are MNHEY and SMNVEV (reference sequence). In nucleotides, the CDR3 is TGTGCCAGCAGTTTAAGGGAGTACGAGCAGTACTTC. This translates into CASSLREYEQYF.

This rearrangement joins TRBV9 to TRBJ2-2, with a weak D call TRBD2 (6 bases). Germline assignment: CDR1 SGDLS and CDR2 YYNGEE. CDR3 length: 15 residues. Trimming left V 0 bases short and J 1 base short, with 7 bases between. CDR3 sequence: CASSVAEGNTGELFF. The CDR3 nucleotides are TGTGCCAGCAGCGTAGCGGAGGGGAACACCGGGGAGCTGTTTTTT.

V usage is TRBV19 and J usage is TRBJ1-1; D is possibly TRBD1 (6 bases). CDR1 and CDR2 from the germline V gene are LNHDA and SQIVND (reference sequence). The ends were cut back, 6 bases at V and 5 bases at J, with 16 bases in the middle. CDR3 length: 14 amino acids. CDR3 nucleotide sequence: TGTGCCAGTAGCAGGGAGGGGGGAAGGACTGAAGCTTTCTTT. Its protein product is CASSREGGRTEAFF.

The chain has TRBV19 and TRBJ1-6, with D possibly TRBD1 on 6 matching bases. The germline V and J ends were trimmed by 7 bases and 8 bases, with 12 bases remaining between them. The V gene's germline CDR1 is LNHDA and CDR2 SQIVND (reference sequence). The CDR3 sequence is 13 residues long. This CDR3 reads CASKYRVDSPLHF. CDR3 nucleotide sequence: TGTGCCAGTAAATACAGGGTTGATTCACCCCTCCACTTT.

The rearrangement joins TRBV11-2 to TRBJ1-4; tentatively, D is TRBD1 (6 bases). This CDR3 contains 15 residues. The V gene lost 4 bases and the J gene lost 5 bases, with 14 bases spanning the gap. Germline V CDR1 and CDR2: SGHAT, FQNNGV. The CDR3 protein is CASSSRVRGNEKLFF. CDR3 nucleotide sequence: TGTGCCAGCAGCTCAAGGGTCAGGGGCAATGAAAAACTGTTTTTT.

This sequence joins TRBV9 and TRBJ2-3, with 10 bases that match TRBD2. Germline loops: CDR1 SGDLS, CDR2 YYNGEE. The length of the CDR3 is 17 residues. V shed 0 bases and J 4 bases; nucleotides not matched to a gene: 8. CDR3 bases: TGTGCCAGCAGCGTAGGGTCCAGCGGGAGGGCCTCAGATACGCAGTATTTT. It encodes CASSVGSSGRASDTQYF. Looking up the rest from reference TRBV9 and TRBJ2-3 gives the full variable domain: DSGVTQTPKHLITATGQRVTLRCSPRSGDLSVYWYQQSLDQGLQFLIQYYNGEERAKGNILERFSAQQFPDLHSELNLSSLELGDSALYFCASSVGSSGRASDTQYFGPGTRLTVL.

The chain uses TRBV6-1 and TRBJ1-1; D remains unclear. The CDR3 loop spans 15 amino acids. V was clipped by 3 bases and J by 0 bases, with 11 bases between them. Germline assignment: CDR1 MNHNS and CDR2 SASEGT. The CDR3 is CASSEARTMNTEAFF. CDR3 nucleotides: TGTGCCAGCAGTGAGGCTCGGACGATGAACACTGAAGCTTTCTTT.